Listed below are T cell receptor beta chains from one sample, sequenced in a study of human T cells and chemical hapten exposure. TCRdb called the RACE reads again in MiXCR, with one record for every CDR3 protein. The table lists 75,000 to 100,000 distinct CDR3 sequences, roughly 8% of them singletons, with approximately 2.8% in the top ten. Specimen: whole blood. These receptors were obtained from a female donor in good health. Some clones in this sample may be carry-over from other donors' samples. The CDR3 runs from the conserved cysteine through the conserved F or W.

TRBJ2-1 | TRBV28 | CASSLYRDKQFF
TRBJ1-1 | TRBV28 | CASSLYVVNTEAFF
TRBJ2-7 | TRBV25-1 | CASSEGLAGPYEQYF
TRBJ2-7 | TRBV3-1 | CASSRRESPGTGSSYEQYF
TRBJ2-6 | TRBV2 | CASSAADSGTNVLTF
TRBJ2-1 | TRBV7-2 | CASSPTPKNEQFF
TRBJ2-7 | TRBV10-2 | CASRRPLAGGTYEQYF
TRBJ1-2 | TRBV20-1 | CSAYSVDGYTF
TRBJ1-2 | TRBV20-1 | CSARDRWEGYTF
TRBJ2-5 | TRBV5-1 | CASSSGTGPKWTQYF
TRBJ1-4 | TRBV4-1 | CASSQVVRGKSGEKLFF
TRBJ2-2 | TRBV10-1 | CASRGQGNTGELFF
TRBJ2-1 | TRBV6-2/TRBV6-3 | CASSYSGEQFF
TRBJ2-1 | TRBV7-9 | CASRHGVLNEQFF
TRBJ1-5 | TRBV6-4 | CASSEQGESNQPQHF
TRBJ1-6 | TRBV15 | CATSAGPSRRNSPLHF
TRBJ1-1 | TRBV28 | CASKGSMNTEAFF
TRBJ2-1 | TRBV28 | CASSLHSGNSYNEQFF
TRBJ1-2 | TRBV20-1 | CSAGGDENYGYTF
TRBJ2-1 | TRBV28 | CASRATSGLGNEQFF
TRBJ2-2 | TRBV6-1 | CASSEESGTGWYTGELFF
TRBJ2-7 | TRBV7-6 | CASSLGGFDEQYF
TRBJ2-5 | TRBV2 | CASSVWSTQETQYF
TRBJ2-3 | TRBV20-1 | CSASRERTQYF
TRBJ2-7 | TRBV20-1 | CSARPGLAGGLIYEQYF
TRBJ2-1 | TRBV6-2/TRBV6-3 | CASSRDRAGNEQFF
TRBJ1-1 | TRBV20-1 | CSARSPEGANFGEAFF
TRBJ2-5 | TRBV9 | CASSAGTSGRETQYF
TRBJ2-3 | TRBV4-2 | CASSQDRPDTQYF
TRBJ2-1 | TRBV7-3 | CASSSTGGLYNEQFF
TRBJ2-3 | TRBV6-6 | CASSPSGRAWGFAQYF
TRBJ1-1 | TRBV12-3/TRBV12-4 | CASTLGGGRRGGGRNEAFF
TRBJ2-1 | TRBV6-4 | CASSDSDNNEQFF
TRBJ1-1 | TRBV7-2 | CASSTQMNTEAFF
TRBJ1-1 | TRBV19 | CASTLAGGTEAFF
TRBJ1-2 | TRBV20-1 | CSARGRETYGYTF
TRBJ2-2 | TRBV30 | CARLSGSGELFF
TRBJ2-5 | TRBV12-3/TRBV12-4 | CASAAIAGGLIISLETQYF
TRBJ2-7 | TRBV12-3/TRBV12-4 | CASKPPGVYEQYF
TRBJ2-7 | TRBV28 | CASSEEYLYEQYF
TRBJ2-3 | TRBV7-3 | CASSLNSGGADTQYF
TRBJ1-1 | TRBV7-6 | CASSSPGSANTEAFF
TRBJ2-7 | TRBV27 | CASSLSLAYEQYF